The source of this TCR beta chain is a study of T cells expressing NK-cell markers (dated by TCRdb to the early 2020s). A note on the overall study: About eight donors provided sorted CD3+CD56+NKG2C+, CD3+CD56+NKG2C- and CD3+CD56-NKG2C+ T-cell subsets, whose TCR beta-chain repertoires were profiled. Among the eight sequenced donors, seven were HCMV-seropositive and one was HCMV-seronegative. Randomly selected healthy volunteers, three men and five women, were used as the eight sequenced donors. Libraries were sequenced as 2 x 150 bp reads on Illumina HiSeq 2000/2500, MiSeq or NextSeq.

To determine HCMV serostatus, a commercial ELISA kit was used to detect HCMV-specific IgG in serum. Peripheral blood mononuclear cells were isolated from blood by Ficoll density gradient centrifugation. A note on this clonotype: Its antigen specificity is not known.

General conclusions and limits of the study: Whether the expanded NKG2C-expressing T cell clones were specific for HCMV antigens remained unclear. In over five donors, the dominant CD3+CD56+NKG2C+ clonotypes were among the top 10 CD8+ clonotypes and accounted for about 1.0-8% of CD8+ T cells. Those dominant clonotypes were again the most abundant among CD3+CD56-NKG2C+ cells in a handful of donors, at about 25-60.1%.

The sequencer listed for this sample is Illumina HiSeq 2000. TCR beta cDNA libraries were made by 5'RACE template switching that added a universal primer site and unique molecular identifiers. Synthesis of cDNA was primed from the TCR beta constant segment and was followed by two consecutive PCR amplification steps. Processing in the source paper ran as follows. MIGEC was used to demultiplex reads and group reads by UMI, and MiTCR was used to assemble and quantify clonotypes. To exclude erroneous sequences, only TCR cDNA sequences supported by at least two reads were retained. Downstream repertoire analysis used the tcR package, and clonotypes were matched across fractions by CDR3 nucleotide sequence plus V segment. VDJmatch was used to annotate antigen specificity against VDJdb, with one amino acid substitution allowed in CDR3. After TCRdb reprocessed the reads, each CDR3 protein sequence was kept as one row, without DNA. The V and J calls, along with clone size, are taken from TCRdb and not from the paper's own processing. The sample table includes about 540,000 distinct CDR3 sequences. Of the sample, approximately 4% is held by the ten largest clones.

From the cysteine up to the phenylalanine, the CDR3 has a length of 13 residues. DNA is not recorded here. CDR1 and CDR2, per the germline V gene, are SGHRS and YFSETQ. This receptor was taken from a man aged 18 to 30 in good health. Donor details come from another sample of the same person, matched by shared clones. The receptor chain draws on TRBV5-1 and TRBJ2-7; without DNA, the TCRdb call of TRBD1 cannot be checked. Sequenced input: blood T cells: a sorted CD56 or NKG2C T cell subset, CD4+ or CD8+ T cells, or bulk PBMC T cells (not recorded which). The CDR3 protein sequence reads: CASSPSQGYEQYF.